The TCR beta chain under discussion was sequenced for a study of blood T cell repertoires in COVID-19. Membership in each cohort depended on participant-reported clinical history. In the study's own analysis: Nucleated cell number was recorded as an estimate derived from reference gene primer amplification. Assay: immunoSEQ multiplex PCR; the TCRdb copy retains only in-frame clones and omits some. D and trimming come from the DNA, and the V and J calls and clone size come from that table. The repertoire includes 500,000 or so clones, about 85% of them detected once, and approximately 0.7% sits in the top ten. CDR1 SEHNR and CDR2 FQNEAQ come from the germline V gene (reference sequence). The CDR3 is 14 amino acids. Trimming took off 5 bases at V and 2 bases at J, with 12 bases between the two ends.

The sequence came from a woman aged 18-29 years who had recovered from COVID-19. The sample comprised PBMCs or T cells enriched from blood (not recorded which). This chain joins TRBV7-9 and TRBJ2-5; D possibly corresponds to TRBD2 (5 bases). CDR3 DNA sequence: TGTGCCAGCAGCCATAGCGAGGTTCAAGAGACCCAGTACTTC. It encodes CASSHSEVQETQYF. Full variable domain (missing parts from reference TRBV7-9 and TRBJ2-5): DTGVSQNPRHKITKRGQNVTFRCDPISEHNRLYWYRQTLGQGPEFLTYFQNEAQLEKSRLLSDRFSAERPKGSFSTLEIQRTEQGDSAMYLCASSHSEVQETQYFGPGTRLLVL.